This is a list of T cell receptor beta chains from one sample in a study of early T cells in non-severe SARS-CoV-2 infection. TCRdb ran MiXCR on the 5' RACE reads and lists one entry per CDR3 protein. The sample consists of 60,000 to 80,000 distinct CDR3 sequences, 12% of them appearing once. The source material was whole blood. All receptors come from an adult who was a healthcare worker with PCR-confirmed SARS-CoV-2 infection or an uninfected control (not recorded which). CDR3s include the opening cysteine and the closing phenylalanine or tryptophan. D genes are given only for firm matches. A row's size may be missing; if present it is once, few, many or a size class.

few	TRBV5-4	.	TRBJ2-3	TGTGCCAGCAGCCCCGCTGGGGATACGCAGTATTTT	CASSPAGDTQYF
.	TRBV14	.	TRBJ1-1	TGTGCCAGCAGCCAGTTCAGAAACACTGAAGCTTTCTTT	CASSQFRNTEAFF
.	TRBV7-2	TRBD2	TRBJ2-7	TGTGCCAGCAGCTCAGGTGGTAGCGGGACCTACGAGCAGTACTTC	CASSSGGSGTYEQYF
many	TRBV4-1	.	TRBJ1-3	TGCGCCAGCAGCCCGACATTGAGCTCTGGAAACACCATATATTTT	CASSPTLSSGNTIYF
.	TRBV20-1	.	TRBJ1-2	TGCAGTGCTAGGAGGGTGGATGGGTATGGCTACACCTTC	CSARRVDGYGYTF
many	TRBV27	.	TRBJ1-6	TGTGCCAGTCTTCGACGGGGCGACGGGCTCGGGAAAAATTCACCCCTCCACTTT	CASLRRGDGLGKNSPLHF
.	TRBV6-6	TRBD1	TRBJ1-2	TGTGCCAGCAGTTATACGGGACAGGGGAGAGATGGCTACACCTTC	CASSYTGQGRDGYTF
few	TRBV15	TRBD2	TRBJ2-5	TGTGCCACCAGCAGAGATCGGGACTATCAAGAGACCCAGTACTTC	CATSRDRDYQETQYF
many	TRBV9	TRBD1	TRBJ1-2	TGTGCCAGCAGATCCCCTGACAGGGCAAACTATGGCTACACCTTC	CASRSPDRANYGYTF
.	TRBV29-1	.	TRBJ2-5	TGCAGCGTTGAGGCCAGCCCAGAGACCCAGTACTTC	CSVEASPETQYF
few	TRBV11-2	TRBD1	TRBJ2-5	TGTGCCAGCAGCACACGAACACAGGGGTTCCAAGAGACCCAGTACTTC	CASSTRTQGFQETQYF
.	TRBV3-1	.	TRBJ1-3	TGTGCCAGCAGGTTCACAGTCTCTGGAAACACCATATATTTT	CASRFTVSGNTIYF
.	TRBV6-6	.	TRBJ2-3	TGTGCCAGCAGTTACTTGCGGACCACAGATACGCAGTATTTT	CASSYLRTTDTQYF
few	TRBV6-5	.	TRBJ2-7	TGTGCCAGCAGTTACTCTGTGGGGGAGCAGTACTTC	CASSYSVGEQYF
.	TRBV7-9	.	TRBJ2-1	TGTGCCAGCAGCACTAATCGAGACCGCAATCCCAATGAGCAGTTCTTC	CASSTNRDRNPNEQFF
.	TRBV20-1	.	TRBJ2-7	TGCAGTGCTAGAGCAAGGTTCTCCTACGAGCAGTACTTC	CSARARFSYEQYF
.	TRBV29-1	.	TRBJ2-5	TGCAGCGTTGAAGGGGGGCGCGGCGAGACCCAGTACTTC	CSVEGGRGETQYF
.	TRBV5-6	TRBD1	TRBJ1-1	TGTGCCAGCAGCAGATTTTCAGGGAGGGGGCAGGCTTTCTTT	CASSRFSGRGQAFF
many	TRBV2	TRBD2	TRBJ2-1	TGTGCCAGCACCGAGGGACTGGGTCGGGGAGGGAGACTTGAGCAGTTCTTC	CASTEGLGRGGRLEQFF
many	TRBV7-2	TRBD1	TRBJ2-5	TGTGCCAGCAGCTTACGACTACAGGGGTCTCAAGAGACCCAGTACTTC	CASSLRLQGSQETQYF
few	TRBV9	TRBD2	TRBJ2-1	TGTGCCAGCAGCCTAAGACCGCCGACTAGCGACACCTACAATGAGCAGTTCTTC	CASSLRPPTSDTYNEQFF
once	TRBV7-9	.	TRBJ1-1	TGTGCCAGCAGCCCAGAAAGAGGGCGCGGGAAGGACACTGAAGCTTTCTTT	CASSPERGRGKDTEAFF
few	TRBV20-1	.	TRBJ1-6	TGCAGTGCCGGGGCCAGTTATTTTAATTCACCCCTCCACTTT	CSAGASYFNSPLHF
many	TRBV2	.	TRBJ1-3	TGTGCCAGCAGTGAAATGGCTGGGGCTGGAAACACCATATATTTT	CASSEMAGAGNTIYF
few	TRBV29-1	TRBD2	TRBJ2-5	TGCAGCGTTCGACTAGCGGCGAACCAAGAGACCCAGTACTTC	CSVRLAANQETQYF
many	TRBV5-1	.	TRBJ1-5	TGCGCCAGCAGCTTGGTCCCAGGGGACCAGCCCCAGCATTTT	CASSLVPGDQPQHF
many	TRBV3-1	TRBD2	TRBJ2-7	TGTGCCAGCAGCCTAACGATGACTAGCGGGATAAGCGAGCAGTACTTC	CASSLTMTSGISEQYF
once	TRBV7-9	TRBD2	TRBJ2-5	TGTGCCAGCAGCTACTTACGGGGTAGCGGGAGACTTCAAGAGTCCCAGTACTTC	CASSYLRGSGRLQESQYF
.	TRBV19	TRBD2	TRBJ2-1	TGTGCCAGTAGTAGCGGGAGCAGTTCCTACAATGAGCAGTTCTTC	CASSSGSSSYNEQFF
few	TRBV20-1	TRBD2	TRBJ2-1	TGCAGTGCTATGGGACTAGCGGGAGGGAGCTCCTACAATGAGCAGTTCTTC	CSAMGLAGGSSYNEQFF
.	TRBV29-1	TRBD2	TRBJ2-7	TGCAGCGTTGGGGGAGGGCTGGCCTACGAGCAGTACTTC	CSVGGGLAYEQYF
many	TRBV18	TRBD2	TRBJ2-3	TGTGCCAGCTCACCACGCACTAGCGGCAGCACAGATACGCAGTATTTT	CASSPRTSGSTDTQYF
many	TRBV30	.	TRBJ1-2	TGTGCCTGGAGTACTCAAAGGGGATATGGCTACACCTTC	CAWSTQRGYGYTF
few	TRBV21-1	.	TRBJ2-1	TGTGCCAGCAGCAACTACCGGGAGGGCCAAGGGGGTGAGCAGTTCTTC	CASSNYREGQGGEQFF
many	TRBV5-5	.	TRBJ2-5	TGTGCCAGCAGCTTGGAGGACTACCAAGAGACCCAGTACTTC	CASSLEDYQETQYF
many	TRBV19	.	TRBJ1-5	TGTGCCAGTAGTATAGTGGCCTATCAGCCCCAGCATTTT	CASSIVAYQPQHF
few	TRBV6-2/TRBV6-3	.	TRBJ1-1	TGTGCCAGCAGTTCCTCGACAGATAAAGCTTTCTTT	CASSSSTDKAFF
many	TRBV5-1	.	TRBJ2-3	TGCGCCAGCAGCTTGGCCAGTCGCGGGTTAGCAGATACGCAGTATTTT	CASSLASRGLADTQYF
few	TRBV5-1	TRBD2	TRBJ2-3	TGCGCCAGCAGGCTAGCGGGGACCACAGATACGCAGTATTTT	CASRLAGTTDTQYF
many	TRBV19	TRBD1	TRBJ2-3	TGTGCCAGTAGTTCCCGGACAGGGGTCCCCACAGATACGCAGTATTTT	CASSSRTGVPTDTQYF
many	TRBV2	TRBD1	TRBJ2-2	TGTGCCAGCAGCGGGACAGGGAACACCGGGGAGCTGTTTTTT	CASSGTGNTGELFF
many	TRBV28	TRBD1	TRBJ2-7	TGTGCCAGCAGTTTAAGGCAGGGGGCTCCCTACGAGCAGTACTTC	CASSLRQGAPYEQYF
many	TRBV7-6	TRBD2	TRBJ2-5	TGTGCCAGCAGCCGACGAGGAGCGGGAGGGCCCTCGGGACAAGAGACCCAGTACTTC	CASSRRGAGGPSGQETQYF
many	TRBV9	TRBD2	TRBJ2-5	TGTGCCAGCAGCTTTAGCGGGAGGAGAGAGGAGACCCAGTACTTC	CASSFSGRREETQYF
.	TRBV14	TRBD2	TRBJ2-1	TGTGCCAGCAGCCTACTAGCGGGAGTAGTCGATGAGCAGTTCTTC	CASSLLAGVVDEQFF
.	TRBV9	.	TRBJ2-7	TGTGCCAGCAGCGTAGGAGGGGGAACCAACGAGCAGTACTTC	CASSVGGGTNEQYF
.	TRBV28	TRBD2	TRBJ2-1	TGTGCCAGCAGTCCCGGGACTAGAGATGAGCAGTTCTTC	CASSPGTRDEQFF
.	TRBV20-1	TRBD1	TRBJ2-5	TGCAGTGCTCTAAACAGGGGGCGCCCCCAAGAGACCCAGTACTTC	CSALNRGRPQETQYF
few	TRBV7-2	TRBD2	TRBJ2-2	TGTGCCAGCAGCCCGTGGGGACTAGCGGGGAGGGAAACCGGGGAGCTGTTTTTT	CASSPWGLAGRETGELFF
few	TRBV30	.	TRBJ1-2	TGTGCCTGGAGTGTACAGGGCTACACCTTC	CAWSVQGYTF
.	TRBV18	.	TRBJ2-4	TGTGCCAGCTCACTCACCACGGAAGGGGAGTCCAAAAACATTCAGTACTTC	CASSLTTEGESKNIQYF
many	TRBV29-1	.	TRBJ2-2	TGCAGCGTTGAGAGACAGAGACCCGGGGAGCTGTTTTTT	CSVERQRPGELFF
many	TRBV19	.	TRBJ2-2	TGTGCCAGTAGTATAATACGAGAATCGCGGGCGAACACCGGGGAGCTGTTTTTT	CASSIIRESRANTGELFF
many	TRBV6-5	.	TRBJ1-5	TGTGCCAGCAGCCGGGACAAAGATCAGCCCCAGCATTTT	CASSRDKDQPQHF
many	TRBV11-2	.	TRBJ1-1	TGTGCCAGCAGCTCCGTCCAAGGAGGGGCTGAAGCTTTCTTT	CASSSVQGGAEAFF
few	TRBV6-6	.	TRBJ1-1	TGTGCCAGCAGTGATCAGGGGAACACTGAAGCTTTCTTT	CASSDQGNTEAFF
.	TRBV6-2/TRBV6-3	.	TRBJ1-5	TGTGCCAGCAGTTACGGGGGGGAAGGACAGCCCCAGCATTTT	CASSYGGEGQPQHF
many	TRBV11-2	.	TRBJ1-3	TGTGCCAGCAGCTTAGGGGGAACCACCATATATTTT	CASSLGGTTIYF
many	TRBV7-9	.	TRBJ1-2	TGTGCCAGCAGCTTAGGAGGAGGCAGGGCCCTGAATGGCTACACCTTC	CASSLGGGRALNGYTF
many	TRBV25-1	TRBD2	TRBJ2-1	TGTGCCAGCAGTCCGGCGGGAGGGTACAATGAGCAGTTCTTC	CASSPAGGYNEQFF